This T cell receptor (beta chain) was sequenced during a study of regulatory T cells in long-lasting Graves disease. Through Arm-PCR of CDR3 regions and iRepertoire HTBI primers, TCR beta libraries were built. TCRdb ran MiXCR on the multiplex PCR reads and lists one entry per CDR3 protein. The data hold some 250,000 distinct CDR3 sequences, with approximately 20% observed a single time. Points on this clonotype: A read error may be the cause here, since a much bigger clone is one base away.

The V gene's germline CDR1 is SGHRS and CDR2 YFSETQ. This CDR3 is 15 amino acids long. Time point given: newly diagnosed GD, antithyroid drugs for less than 3 months. There was RNA extracted from PBMCs, and the TCR library was made from it. This specimen was peripheral blood mononuclear cells (PBMCs), taken at new diagnosis, from a patient treated with antithyroid drugs. The rearrangement joins TRBV5-1 to TRBJ2-6, with D tentatively TRBD2 (6 bases). This receptor was identified in a female donor with Graves disease. The CDR3 DNA sequence: TGCGCCAGCAGCTTTGAAGGATACGGGGGCAACGTCCTGACTTTC. Its protein is CASSFEGYGGNVLTF.